These 29 T cell receptor beta chains came from one sample sequenced in a study of chemoradiotherapy in HPV16-positive cancers. Some clones are missing from TCRdb's copy, which holds only in-frame ones; the method was immunoSEQ multiplex PCR. The sample consists of some 1,600 clones, approximately 80% of them appearing once. Specimen: tumor tissue, collected from a patient who underwent chemoradiotherapy. These receptors were taken from a human donor with HPV-associated anogenital cancer.

CDR3: CASSQGLAVDTQYF. The CDR3 DNA reads TGTGCCAGCAGCCAAGGCCTAGCGGTGGATACGCAGTATTTT. This chain joins TRBV5-4 and TRBJ2-3; 7 nucleotides line up with TRBD2. The CDR3 has 14 residues. Germline-derived CDR1 and CDR2 are SGHNT and YYREEE (reference sequence). The V gene end was trimmed by 4 bases and the J gene end by 6 bases; junction bases not matched to a gene: 8. The full variable domain, completed using reference TRBV5-4 and TRBJ2-3, is ETGVTQSPTHLIKTRGQQVTLRCSSQSGHNTVSWYQQALGQGPQFIFQYYREEENGRGNFPPRFSGLQFPNYSSELNVNALELDDSALYLCASSQGLAVDTQYFGPGTRLTVL.

This sequence joins TRBV9 and TRBJ2-1; D is perhaps TRBD2 (7 bases). This CDR3 comprises 15 residues. CDR1 SGDLS and CDR2 YYNGEE come from the germline V gene. Trimming took off 7 bases at V and 8 bases at J, with 22 bases between the two ends. This CDR3 reads CASGEGHFTVDEQFF. Here the CDR3 DNA reads TGTGCCAGCGGGGAGGGACATTTCACGGTGGATGAGCAGTTCTTC.

This chain uses TRBV6-1 with TRBJ2-5; 9 bases agree with TRBD1. Germline V lookup: CDR1 MNHNS, CDR2 SASEGT. This CDR3 comprises 13 residues. V gave up 5 bases and J gave up 5 bases; unmatched junction bases: 3. The chain's CDR3 is CASSFDRGETQYF. The CDR3 DNA is TGTGCCAGCAGTTTTGACAGGGGGGAGACCCAGTACTTC.

V and J are TRBV7-6 and TRBJ2-5, with TRBD1 matching over 9 bases. Germline V gene data show CDR1 as SGHVS and CDR2 as FNYEAQ. The trim removed 2 bases at V and 5 bases at J, leaving 12 bases unmatched. The CDR3 has 17 residues. CDR3 nucleotide sequence: TGTGCCAGCAGCTTATTTTATGGGGGACAGGGACGCGAGACCCAGTACTTC. This translates into CASSLFYGGQGRETQYF.

J is TRBJ2-1 and V is TRBV11-1, with 10 bases lining up with TRBD2. The length of the CDR3 is 15 residues. Germline CDR1 SGHAT, CDR2 FQDESV (reference sequence). Germline trimming cut 1 base from V and 4 bases from J; bases unmatched to any gene: 1. The CDR3: CASSLGAGGYNEQFF. The CDR3 DNA reads as TGTGCCAGCAGCTTAGGAGCGGGAGGGTACAATGAGCAGTTCTTC. The whole variable domain, filled in from reference TRBV11-1 and TRBJ2-1, reads EAEVAQSPRYKITEKSQAVAFWCDPISGHATLYWYRQILGQGPELLVQFQDESVVDDSQLPKDRFSAERLKGVDSTLKIQPAELGDSAMYLCASSLGAGGYNEQFFGPGTRLTVL.

V usage is TRBV9 and J usage is TRBJ1-1; possibly TRBD1 for D (5 bases). The CDR3 covers 14 residues. Germline CDR1 reads SGDLS; CDR2 reads YYNGEE. V lost 0 bases and J 3 bases, leaving 9 bases between the germline ends. CDR3 in amino acids: CASSVEGEDTEAFF. Here the CDR3 DNA reads TGTGCCAGCAGCGTAGAAGGGGAAGACACTGAAGCTTTCTTT.

This clone was observed a single time. V gene TRBV21-1 combines with J gene TRBJ2-5; TRBD1 is the table's D call, not checked against the DNA. TRBV21-1 is an annotated pseudogene. This CDR3 region has 15 residues. The CDR3 sequence: CASSKEEGVRETQYF. In DNA, the CDR3 is TGTGCCAGCAGCAAAGAGGAAGGGGTGAGAGAGACCCAGTACTTC.

The V gene is TRBV9, the J gene TRBJ1-1; D possibly corresponds to TRBD1 (5 bases). Germline CDR1 is SGDLS and CDR2 is YYNGEE. The CDR3 runs 15 residues. Trimming pared 0 bases from V and 3 bases from J, leaving 12 bases between. The CDR3: CASSVGGGEDTEAFF. The CDR3 nucleotides read TGTGCCAGCAGCGTAGGGGGAGGGGAGGACACTGAAGCTTTCTTT.

V usage is TRBV19 and J usage is TRBJ2-5; possible D gene TRBD2, 7 bases. With 10 bases removed from V and 4 bases from J, the gap between germline ends came to 22 bases. CDR1 and CDR2 (germline): LNHDA, SQIVND (reference sequence). CDR3 length: 15 residues. CDR3 region: CATSAGGRGGETQYF. The CDR3 region has the DNA TGTGCCACCTCCGCCGGGGGGCGAGGAGGAGAGACCCAGTACTTC.

This sequence joins TRBV9 and TRBJ2-7, with TRBD2 matching 9 bases. Unmatched junction bases numbered 11, after V lost 5 bases and J lost 5 bases. The germline V gene has CDR1 SGDLS and CDR2 YYNGEE. The CDR3 spans 15 residues. CDR3 protein: CASSPFSGRSDEQYF. In DNA form, the CDR3 reads TGTGCCAGCAGTCCGTTTAGCGGGAGATCGGACGAGCAGTACTTC.

This sequence joins TRBV7-2 and TRBJ2-5; TRBD1 matches 7 bases. V was pared by 5 bases and J by 4 bases, with 7 bases of the junction left unmatched. Germline V lookup: CDR1 SGHTA, CDR2 FQGNSA. CDR3 length: 14 residues. CDR3 in amino acids: CASSRQGEGETQYF. The CDR3 coding sequence is TGTGCCAGCAGCCGACAGGGAGAGGGAGAGACCCAGTACTTC.

The genes are TRBV7-8 and TRBJ1-6; 7 nucleotides align to TRBD1. The V segment lost 1 base and the J segment 7 bases; nucleotides outside the gene matches: 7. This CDR3 has 16 amino acids. CDR1 SGHVS and CDR2 FQNEAQ come from the germline V gene. For the CDR3, the DNA is TGTGCCAGCAGCTTAGTCACCGGGACAGTCAATTCACCCCTCCACTTT. It codes for CASSLVTGTVNSPLHF. The whole variable domain, remainder taken from reference TRBV7-8 and TRBJ1-6, is GAGVSQSPRYKVAKRGQDVALRCDPISGHVSLFWYQQALGQGPEFLTYFQNEAQLDKSGLPSDRFFAERPEGSVSTLKIQRTQQEDSAVYLCASSLVTGTVNSPLHFGNGTRLTVT.

The chain carries TRBV6-1 and TRBJ1-4; D remains ambiguous. Trimming took off 2 bases at V and 5 bases at J, with 9 bases between the two ends. Germline values: CDR1 MNHNS, CDR2 SASEGT. The CDR3 has 14 amino acids. The CDR3 DNA reads TGTGCCAGCAGTGAAACATGGATCAATGAAAAACTGTTTTTT. Encoded protein: CASSETWINEKLFF.

The DNA of the CDR3 is TGTGCCAGCAGCAGACAGGGGACGGTCTTACTATACGAGCAGTACTTC. It encodes CASSRQGTVLLYEQYF. The chain has TRBV7-9 and TRBJ2-7; TRBD1 matches 8 bases. Germline V gene data show CDR1 as SEHNR and CDR2 as FQNEAQ (reference sequence). V was clipped by 5 bases and J by 4 bases; unmatched bases: 13. The CDR3 covers 16 residues. Combining the CDR3 with reference TRBV7-9 and TRBJ2-7 gives the whole variable domain DTGVSQNPRHKITKRGQNVTFRCDPISEHNRLYWYRQTLGQGPEFLTYFQNEAQLEKSRLLSDRFSAERPKGSFSTLEIQRTEQGDSAMYLCASSRQGTVLLYEQYFGPGTRLTVT.

V is TRBV7-2 and J is TRBJ2-3, with 9 bases matching TRBD2. The V gene end was trimmed by 0 bases and the J gene end by 10 bases; junction bases not matched to a gene: 2. The germline V gene encodes CDR1 SGHTA and CDR2 FQGNSA. This CDR3 has 13 amino acids. Here the CDR3 reads CASSLAERGAQYF. The CDR3 DNA is TGTGCCAGCAGCTTAGCGGAGCGGGGGGCGCAGTATTTT.

The chain uses TRBV19 and TRBJ2-6, with TRBD2 identical over 12 bases. The germline V gene encodes CDR1 LNHDA and CDR2 SQIVND (reference sequence). This CDR3 is 18 amino acids long. Losses at the gene ends were 3 bases for V and 3 bases for J; bases not matched to a gene: 6. The CDR3 DNA sequence: TGTGCCAGTAGTATGTCTAGCGGGGGGGCGCTTGGGGCCAACGTCCTGACTTTC. Translated, it gives CASSMSSGGALGANVLTF.

The rearrangement uses TRBV5-6 and TRBJ1-2; D is unresolved. Germline lookup yields CDR1 SGHDT and CDR2 YYEEEE. CDR3 size: 15 residues. Trimming pared 0 bases from V and 5 bases from J, leaving 14 bases between. The CDR3 loop is CASSLARATVYGYTF. Written as DNA, the CDR3 is TGTGCCAGCAGCTTGGCCCGGGCCACTGTGTATGGCTACACCTTC.

This chain connects TRBV7-8 to TRBJ2-5; the match to TRBD1 covers 7 bases. With V trimmed by 5 bases and J by 5 bases, 5 bases remained unmatched. The length of the CDR3 is 13 residues. The germline V gene encodes CDR1 SGHVS and CDR2 FQNEAQ. The chain's CDR3 is CASSPQGWETQYF. The CDR3 DNA sequence: TGTGCCAGCAGCCCACAGGGGTGGGAGACCCAGTACTTC.

The J gene is TRBJ2-1, the V gene TRBV6-5, with 8 bases fitting TRBD1. The CDR3 runs to 15 residues. Germline loops: CDR1 MNHEY, CDR2 SVGAGI. V lost 5 bases, J lost 5 bases, and 8 bases stayed unmatched. The CDR3 region is CASSQTGQVNNEQFF. In DNA, the CDR3 is TGTGCCAGCAGTCAAACGGGACAGGTTAACAATGAGCAGTTCTTC.

The chain joins TRBV12-5 to TRBJ2-5; weak D call: TRBD2 (5 bases). CDR3 size: 11 residues. Germline CDR1 and CDR2: LGHNT and FRNRAP. V was pared by 6 bases and J by 5 bases, with 7 bases between. CDR3 residues: CASGPGETQYF. CDR3 nucleotides: TGTGCTAGTGGCCCGGGGGAGACCCAGTACTTC.

The chain links TRBV19 to TRBJ2-5; 14 nucleotides align to TRBD2. Trimming cost V 6 bases and J 1 base; bases outside gene matches: 10. This CDR3 has 18 amino acids. Germline CDR1 LNHDA, CDR2 SQIVND (reference sequence). The CDR3 DNA follows: TGTGCCAGTAGCGCTCCCGGGACTAGCGGGAGCCTCCAAGAGACCCAGTACTTC. This encodes CASSAPGTSGSLQETQYF. The full variable domain, completed using reference TRBV19 and TRBJ2-5, is DGGITQSPKYLFRKEGQNVTLSCEQNLNHDAMYWYRQDPGQGLRLIYYSQIVNDFQKGDIAEGYSVSREKKESFPLTVTSAQKNPTAFYLCASSAPGTSGSLQETQYFGPGTRLLVL.

V is TRBV7-9 and J is TRBJ2-3, with TRBD2 matching over 11 bases. Germline V lookup: CDR1 SEHNR, CDR2 FQNEAQ (reference sequence). The J segment lost 5 bases and the V segment lost 5 bases, leaving 9 bases of the junction unmatched. The CDR3 loop spans 16 amino acids. Here the CDR3 reads CASSRIAGGLVDTQYF. CDR3 in DNA: TGTGCCAGCAGCCGGATAGCGGGGGGGCTGGTAGATACGCAGTATTTT.

The chain uses TRBV29-1 and TRBJ1-1, with TRBD1 matching over 8 bases. V lost 6 bases, J lost 4 bases, and 4 bases stayed unmatched. Germline CDR1 and CDR2: SQVTM and ANQGSEA. This CDR3 is 12 amino acids long. This CDR3 is CSVGQVFTEAFF. The DNA of the CDR3 is TGCAGCGTGGGACAGGTGTTCACTGAAGCTTTCTTT. Combining the CDR3 with reference TRBV29-1 and TRBJ1-1 gives the whole variable domain SAVISQKPSRDICQRGTSLTIQCQVDSQVTMMFWYRQQPGQSLTLIATANQGSEATYESGFVIDKFPISRPNLTFSTLTVSNMSPEDSSIYLCSVGQVFTEAFFGQGTRLTVV.

This chain connects TRBV5-6 to TRBJ2-7; D possibly corresponds to TRBD2 (5 bases). This CDR3 is 13 amino acids long. Trimming stripped 3 bases from V and 6 bases from J, with 13 bases between. CDR1 SGHDT and CDR2 YYEEEE come from the germline V gene. As DNA, the CDR3 is TGTGCCAGCAGCTGGGAGAGGGCTCCCGAGCAGTACTTC. This encodes CASSWERAPEQYF.

The chain has TRBV15 and TRBJ2-7; 7 bases agree with TRBD1. Losses at the gene ends were 4 bases for V and 6 bases for J; bases not matched to a gene: 9. Germline values: CDR1 LNHNV, CDR2 YYDKDF (reference sequence). This CDR3 has 14 amino acids. The DNA of the CDR3 is TGTGCCACCAGCACCCGGGGAACAGGGGTCGAGCAGTACTTC. Its protein product is CATSTRGTGVEQYF.

The chain employs TRBV5-1 and TRBJ1-4, with TRBD1 matching 9 bases. V was clipped by 4 bases and J by 7 bases; unmatched bases: 5. Germline assignment: CDR1 SGHRS and CDR2 YFSETQ. The length of the CDR3 is 14 residues. The CDR3 DNA follows: TGCGCCAGCAGCCCACAGGGGGCGCGTGAAAAACTGTTTTTT. Its translation: CASSPQGAREKLFF.

The chain combines TRBV10-3 with TRBJ1-5; D may be TRBD1 (5 bases). CDR3 length equals 16 residues. Trimming stripped 2 bases from V and 3 bases from J, with 14 bases between. CDR1 is ENHRY and CDR2 is SYGVKD in the germline V gene. The CDR3 region is CAISEMGVGNNQPQHF. CDR3 DNA sequence: TGTGCCATCAGTGAGATGGGGGTCGGGAACAATCAGCCCCAGCATTTT.

V is TRBV10-3 and J is TRBJ2-3; 7 nucleotides align to TRBD1. CDR3 length equals 14 residues. The trim removed 10 bases at V and 6 bases at J, leaving 13 bases unmatched. Germline values: CDR1 ENHRY, CDR2 SYGVKD. The CDR3 is CATAGTAIADTQYF. Here the CDR3 DNA reads TGTGCCACTGCCGGGACAGCAATAGCCGATACGCAGTATTTT.

The chain has TRBV27 and TRBJ2-6; maybe TRBD1 (5 bases). Trimming stripped 3 bases from V and 4 bases from J, with 16 bases between. Per germline, CDR1 MNHEY and CDR2 SMNVEV (reference sequence). The CDR3 sequence is 17 residues long. The chain's CDR3 is CASSLGQVGGGANVLTF. The CDR3 DNA reads TGTGCCAGCAGTTTGGGGCAGGTGGGCGGCGGGGCCAACGTCCTGACTTTC.